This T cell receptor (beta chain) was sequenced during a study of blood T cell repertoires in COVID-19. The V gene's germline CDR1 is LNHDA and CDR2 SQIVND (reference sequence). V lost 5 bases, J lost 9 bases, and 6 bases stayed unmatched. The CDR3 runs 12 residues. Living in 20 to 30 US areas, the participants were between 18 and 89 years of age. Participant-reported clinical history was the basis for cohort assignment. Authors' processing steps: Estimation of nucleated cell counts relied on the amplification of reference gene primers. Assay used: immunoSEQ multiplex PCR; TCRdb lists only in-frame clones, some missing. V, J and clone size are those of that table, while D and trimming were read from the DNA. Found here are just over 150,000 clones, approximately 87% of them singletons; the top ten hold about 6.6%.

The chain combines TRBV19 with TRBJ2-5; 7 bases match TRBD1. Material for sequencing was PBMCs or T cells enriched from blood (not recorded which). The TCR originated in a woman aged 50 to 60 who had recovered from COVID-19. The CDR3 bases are TGTGCCAGTAGTCCCGCCCAGGGGGCCCAGTACTTC. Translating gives CASSPAQGAQYF.